This entry describes one T cell receptor (beta chain). The data are from a study of blood T cell repertoires in COVID-19. Assay: immunoSEQ multiplex PCR; the TCRdb copy retains only in-frame clones and omits some. Of more than 95,000 clones detected, about 86% appear once; the ten largest clones hold more than 3%. The ends were cut back, 2 bases at V and 9 bases at J, with 14 bases in the middle. Germline CDR1 MDHEN, CDR2 SYDVKM. The CDR3 is 14 residues long. The chain recombines TRBV28 with TRBJ2-1; TRBD2 might be the D (5 bases). The specimen sequenced was peripheral blood. The receptor's source is a woman older than 75 with active or convalescent COVID-19. The CDR3 loop is CASSLGSGSSEQFF. The CDR3 nucleotides are TGTGCCAGCAGTTTAGGGTCGGGATCCTCTGAGCAGTTCTTC. The entire variable domain, with the rest obtained from reference TRBV28 and TRBJ2-1, is as follows: DVKVTQSSRYLVKRTGEKVFLECVQDMDHENMFWYRQDPGLGLRLIYFSYDVKMKEKGDIPEGYSVSREKKERFSLILESASTNQTSMYLCASSLGSGSSEQFFGPGTRLTVL.